This paragraph reports one T cell receptor beta chain. Its cognate antigen has yet to be identified. Base qualities are not provided; no much larger clone lies one nucleotide away. Using the deep immunoSEQ assay, TCR CDR3 regions were amplified from genomic DNA by multiplex PCR. Genomic DNA extracted from each cell subset was distributed evenly over all wells of several immunoSEQ 96-well plates, and each plate served as one replicate. For sorted subsets, 150 to 200 ng genomic DNA, equal to some 30,000 T cell genomes, was loaded into each replicate PCR. Purified libraries were quantified with a Qubit 3.0 fluorometer, sized on a Bioanalyzer 2100, and re-quantified with the KAPA Library Quantification kit. Every immunoSEQ 96-well plate was sequenced on a dedicated single-read 150-cycle Illumina NextSeq 550 flow cell. The authors' analysis ran thus. The immunoSEQ output contained only junctional sequences without quality scores, so filtering could not match that applied to full-length reads. Sequences were annotated with PyIR, a Python wrapper for IgBLAST v1.9, using IMGT germline references to assign V/J genes and CDR3. Reads were removed for weak V/J assignments (E-value above 1e-6), missing CDR3, stop codons, out-of-frame junctions, or ambiguous translated residues. V3J clonotypes were defined by identical inferred V gene, J gene, and CDR3 amino acid sequence. To compute the percentage overlap between repertoires, the number of shared unique clonotypes was divided by the size of the smaller repertoire. Repertoire richness was assessed with RTK rarefaction, the Chao1 estimator, and Recon v2.1 estimates of unobserved clonotypes. Generation probabilities for all TCRbeta clonotypes obtained by the gDNA method from a handful of donors were computed using OLGA. The source is immuneACCESS, and TCRdb retained only in-frame sequences with V and J called. Part of the clones is not carried over; for the studies checked, unresolved V genes explain less than half of this, and the remainder is unexplained. Clone size and the V and J calls come from that table; the DNA yielded D and trimming. Within this sample are roughly 2.6 million clones, with more than 90% of them counted one time only. The leading ten clones occupy over 0.12% of the sample.

The donors were healthy, HIV-negative adults who had no recently reported acute infections or vaccinations. All donors were Caucasian adults living in Nashville, Tennessee, USA. Magnetic negative selection was used to enrich CD4+ T cells, after which naive cells were positively selected on CD45RA and the negative fraction became the memory subset. Blood was collected by leukapheresis, and PBMCs were isolated by Ficoll-Histopaque density gradient centrifugation and then cryopreserved in liquid nitrogen vapor phase. Analytical flow cytometry was used to check the purity and quantity of each magnetically sorted T cell population. Genomic DNA was isolated from each sorted fraction and quantified by UV absorbance on a Nanodrop 2000c. The data derive from a study of shared clonotypes between healthy human individuals (dated by TCRdb to the early 2020s). General notes on the study: A few men and a couple of women, aged 18 to 49 years, made up the cohort. To estimate repertoire size and how much clonotypes are shared between individuals, the study performed deep sequencing of blood TCR repertoires from 4 to 6 healthy adults. Per donor, three plates each were used for CD4 naive and CD4 memory, two for CD8 naive, and one for CD8 memory. Per donor, leukapheresis produced somewhere between about 0.94 and 9 billion PBMCs. Libraries were prepared and TCR repertoires were sequenced by different laboratories using diverse techniques, in order to increase sequencing depth and limit assay-specific biases.

Summary of the overall study and its limitations: The small number of donors limited the genetic and exposure-history diversity represented. When a handful of donors were compared, the shared fraction of clonotypes was around 5% for naive CD4, around 3.5% for naive CD8, roughly 2.5% for memory CD4, and 0.4% for memory CD8. Estimated clonotype richness was generally larger for naive than for memory subsets. Rarefaction of sorted-subset datasets indicated incomplete sequencing despite the large sequencing depth. Pairwise subsampling indicated that sequencing depth was expected to affect the degree of clonotype sharing among donors. Compared with non-shared clonotypes, the clonotypes found in all four sorted-subset donors had higher generation probabilities. Only blood was sampled, and tissue TCR repertoires likely differ from those in blood.

The sequence derives from a man aged 18-30 years in good health. Sequences were obtained from naive CD4+ T cells sorted from blood. The cell subset or site tag for this specimen amounts to: CD45RA+ positively selected.

This receptor has the CDR3 CASSPRGALAKNIQYF. The DNA sequence reads TGTGCCAGCTCACCACGCGGGGCCCTAGCCAAAAACATTCAGTACTTC. The chain couples TRBV18 to TRBJ2-4; the D gene is possibly TRBD2, with 6 bases matching. Including cysteine and phenylalanine, the CDR3 has 16 amino acids. Of the read, only the CDR3 DNA is kept; its 48 bases are in frame from base 1. Between the V and J ends, shortened by 1 base and 0 bases respectively, the junction contains 10 bases. The germline V gene gives CDR1 as KGHSH and CDR2 as LQKENI. Reference TRBV18 and TRBJ2-4 proteins supply the regions before and after the CDR3; the full variable domain is: NAGVMQNPRHLVRRRGQEARLRCSPMKGHSHVYWYRQLPEEGLKFMVYLQKENIIDESGMPKERFSAEFPKEGPSILRIQQVVRGDSAAYFCASSPRGALAKNIQYFGAGTRLSVL.